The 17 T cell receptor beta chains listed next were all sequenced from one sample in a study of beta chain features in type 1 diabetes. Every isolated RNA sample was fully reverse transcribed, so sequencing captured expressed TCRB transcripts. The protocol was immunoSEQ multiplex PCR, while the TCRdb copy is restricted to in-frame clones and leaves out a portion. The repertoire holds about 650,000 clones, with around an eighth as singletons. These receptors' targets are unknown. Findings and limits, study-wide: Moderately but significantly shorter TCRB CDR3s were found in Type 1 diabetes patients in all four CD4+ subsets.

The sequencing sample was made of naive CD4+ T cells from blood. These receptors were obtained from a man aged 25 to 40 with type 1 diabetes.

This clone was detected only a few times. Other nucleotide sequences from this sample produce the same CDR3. CDR3 protein: CASSDRDMNTEAFF. The DNA of the CDR3 is TGTGCCAGCAGTGATCGTGACATGAACACTGAAGCTTTCTTT. The chain joins TRBV2 to TRBJ1-1; D remains ambiguous. The CDR3 extends over 14 amino acids. V was clipped by 3 bases and J by 0 bases, with 8 bases between them. Per germline, CDR1 SNHLY and CDR2 FYNNEI.

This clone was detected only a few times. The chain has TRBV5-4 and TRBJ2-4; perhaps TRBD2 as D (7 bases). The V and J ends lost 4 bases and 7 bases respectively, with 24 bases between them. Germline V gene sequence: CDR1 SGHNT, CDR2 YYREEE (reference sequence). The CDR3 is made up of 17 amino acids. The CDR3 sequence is CASSPGGGTSGNNIQYF. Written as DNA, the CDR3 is TGTGCCAGCAGCCCGGGGGGCGGGACAAGCGGCAATAACATTCAGTACTTC.

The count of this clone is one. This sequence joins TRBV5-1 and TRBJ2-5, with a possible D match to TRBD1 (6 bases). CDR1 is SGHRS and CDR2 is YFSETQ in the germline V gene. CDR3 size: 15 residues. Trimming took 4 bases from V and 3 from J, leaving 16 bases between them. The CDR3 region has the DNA TGCGCCAGCAGCCCGGTGGCAGGGGCAGAAGAGACCCAGTACTTC. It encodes CASSPVAGAEETQYF.

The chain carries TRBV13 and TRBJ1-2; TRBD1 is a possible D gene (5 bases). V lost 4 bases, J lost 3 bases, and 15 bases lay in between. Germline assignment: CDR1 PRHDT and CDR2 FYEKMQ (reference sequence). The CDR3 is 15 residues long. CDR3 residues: CASSSWGRLYYGYTF. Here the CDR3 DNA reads TGTGCCAGCAGCTCGTGGGGCAGACTATACTATGGCTACACCTTC.

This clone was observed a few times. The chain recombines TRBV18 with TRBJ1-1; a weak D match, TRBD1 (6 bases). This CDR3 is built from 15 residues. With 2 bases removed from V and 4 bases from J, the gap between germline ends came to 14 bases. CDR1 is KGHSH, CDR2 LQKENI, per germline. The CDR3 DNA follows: TGTGCCAGCTCACCAGGGGGCAGGGGAGGCACTGAAGCTTTCTTT. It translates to CASSPGGRGGTEAFF.

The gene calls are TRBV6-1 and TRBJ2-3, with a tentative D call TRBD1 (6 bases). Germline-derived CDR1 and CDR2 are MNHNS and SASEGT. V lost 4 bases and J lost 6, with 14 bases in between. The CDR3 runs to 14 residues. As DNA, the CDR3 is TGTGCCAGCAGTGGGGGACACGGGACGGATACGCAGTATTTT. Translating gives CASSGGHGTDTQYF.

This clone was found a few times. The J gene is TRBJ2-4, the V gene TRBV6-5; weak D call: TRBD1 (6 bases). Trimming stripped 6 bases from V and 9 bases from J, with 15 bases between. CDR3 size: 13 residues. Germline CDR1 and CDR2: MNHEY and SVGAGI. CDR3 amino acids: CASSLLQGSIQYF. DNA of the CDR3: TGTGCCAGCAGCCTCCTTCAGGGGAGCATTCAGTACTTC.

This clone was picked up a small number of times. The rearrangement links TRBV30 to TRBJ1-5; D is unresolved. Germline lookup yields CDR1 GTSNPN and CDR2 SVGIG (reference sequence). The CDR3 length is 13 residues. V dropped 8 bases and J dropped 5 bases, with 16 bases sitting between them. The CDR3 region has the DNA TGTGCCCACTCCACCGGGAGTGATCAGCCCCAGCATTTT. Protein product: CAHSTGSDQPQHF.

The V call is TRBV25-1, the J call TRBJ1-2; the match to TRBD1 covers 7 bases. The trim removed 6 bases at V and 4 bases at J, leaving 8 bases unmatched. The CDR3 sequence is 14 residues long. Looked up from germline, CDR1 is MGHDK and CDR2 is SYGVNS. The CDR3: CASRADRSPYGYTF. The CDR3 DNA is TGTGCCAGCAGGGCGGACAGGTCCCCCTATGGCTACACCTTC.

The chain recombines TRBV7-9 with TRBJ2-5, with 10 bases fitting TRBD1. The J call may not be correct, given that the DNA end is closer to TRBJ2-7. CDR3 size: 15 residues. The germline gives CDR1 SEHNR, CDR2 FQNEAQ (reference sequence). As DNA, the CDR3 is TGTGCCAGCAGCTCAGACAGGGACAGGGGCTACGAGCAGTACTTC. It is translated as CASSSDRDRGYEQYF.

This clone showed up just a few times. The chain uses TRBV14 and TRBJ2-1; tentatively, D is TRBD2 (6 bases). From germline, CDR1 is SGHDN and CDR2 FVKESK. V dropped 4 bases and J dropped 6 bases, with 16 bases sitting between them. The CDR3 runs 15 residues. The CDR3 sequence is CASSRLSGGANEQFF. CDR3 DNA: TGTGCCAGCAGCCGTCTTAGCGGAGGGGCCAATGAGCAGTTCTTC.

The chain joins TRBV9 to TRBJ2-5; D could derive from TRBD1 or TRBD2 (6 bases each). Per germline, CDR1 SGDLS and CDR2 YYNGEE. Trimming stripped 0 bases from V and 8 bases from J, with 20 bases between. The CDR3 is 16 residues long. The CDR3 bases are TGTGCCAGCAGCGTAGCTGGGGGGCCTCCAGGGAGCACCCAGTACTTC. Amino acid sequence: CASSVAGGPPGSTQYF.

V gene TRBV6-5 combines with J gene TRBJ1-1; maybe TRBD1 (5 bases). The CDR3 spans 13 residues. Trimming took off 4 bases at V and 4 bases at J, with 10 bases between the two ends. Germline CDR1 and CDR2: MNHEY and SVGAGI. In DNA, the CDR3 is TGTGCCAGCAGTTCGTTTGGGGGCACTGAAGCTTTCTTT. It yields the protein CASSSFGGTEAFF.

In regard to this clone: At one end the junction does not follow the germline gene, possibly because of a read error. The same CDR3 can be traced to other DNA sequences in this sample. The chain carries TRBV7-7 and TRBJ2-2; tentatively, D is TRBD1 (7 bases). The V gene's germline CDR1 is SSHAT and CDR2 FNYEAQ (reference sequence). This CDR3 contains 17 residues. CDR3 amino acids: CASSLGGGTANTGELFF. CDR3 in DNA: TGTGCTAGCAGCTTAGGGGGCGGGACAGCGAACACCGGGGAGCTGTTTTTT.

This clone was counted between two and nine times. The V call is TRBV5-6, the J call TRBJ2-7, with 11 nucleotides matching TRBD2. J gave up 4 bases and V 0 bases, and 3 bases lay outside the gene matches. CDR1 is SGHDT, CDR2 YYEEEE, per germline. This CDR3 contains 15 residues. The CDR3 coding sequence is TGTGCCAGCAGCTTGGGACTAGCGGGGATTTACGAGCAGTACTTC. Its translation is CASSLGLAGIYEQYF.

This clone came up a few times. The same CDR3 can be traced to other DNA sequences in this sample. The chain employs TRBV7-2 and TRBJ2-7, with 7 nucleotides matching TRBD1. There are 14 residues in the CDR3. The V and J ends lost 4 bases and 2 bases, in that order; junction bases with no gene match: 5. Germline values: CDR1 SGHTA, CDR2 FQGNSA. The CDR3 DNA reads TGTGCCAGCAGCTCTTCGACAGGGACCTACGAGCAGTACTTC. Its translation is CASSSSTGTYEQYF.

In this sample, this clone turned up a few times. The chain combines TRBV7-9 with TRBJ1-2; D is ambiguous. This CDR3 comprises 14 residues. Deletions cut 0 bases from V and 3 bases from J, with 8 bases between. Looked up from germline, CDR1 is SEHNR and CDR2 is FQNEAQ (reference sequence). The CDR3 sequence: CASSLALADYGYTF. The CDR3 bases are TGTGCCAGCAGCTTAGCGTTGGCGGACTATGGCTACACCTTC.